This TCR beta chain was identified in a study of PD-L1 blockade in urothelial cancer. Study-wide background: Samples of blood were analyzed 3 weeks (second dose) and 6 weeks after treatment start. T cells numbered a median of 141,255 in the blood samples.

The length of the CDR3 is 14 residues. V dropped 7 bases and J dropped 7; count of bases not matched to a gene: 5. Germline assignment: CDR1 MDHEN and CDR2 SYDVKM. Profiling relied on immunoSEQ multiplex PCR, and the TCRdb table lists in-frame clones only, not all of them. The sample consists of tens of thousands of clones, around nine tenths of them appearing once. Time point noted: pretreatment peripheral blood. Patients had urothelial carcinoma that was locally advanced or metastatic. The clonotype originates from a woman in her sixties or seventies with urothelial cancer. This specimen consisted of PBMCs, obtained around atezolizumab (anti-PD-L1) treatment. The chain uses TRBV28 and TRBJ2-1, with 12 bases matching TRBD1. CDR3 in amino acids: CASIRDRGRNEQFF. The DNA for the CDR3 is TGTGCCAGCATCCGGGACAGGGGGCGGAATGAGCAGTTCTTC.